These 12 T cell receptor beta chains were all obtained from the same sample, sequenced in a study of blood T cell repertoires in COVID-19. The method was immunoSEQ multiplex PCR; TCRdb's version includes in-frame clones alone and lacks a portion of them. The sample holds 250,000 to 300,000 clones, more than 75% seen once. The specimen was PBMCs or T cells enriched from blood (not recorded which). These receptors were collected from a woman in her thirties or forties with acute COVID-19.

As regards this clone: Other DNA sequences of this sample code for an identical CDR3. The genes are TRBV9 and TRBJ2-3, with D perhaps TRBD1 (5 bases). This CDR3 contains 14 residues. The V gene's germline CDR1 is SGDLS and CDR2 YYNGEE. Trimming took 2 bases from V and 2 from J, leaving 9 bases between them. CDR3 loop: CASSVQGTTDTQYF. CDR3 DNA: TGTGCCAGCAGCGTCCAGGGAACCACAGATACGCAGTATTTT.

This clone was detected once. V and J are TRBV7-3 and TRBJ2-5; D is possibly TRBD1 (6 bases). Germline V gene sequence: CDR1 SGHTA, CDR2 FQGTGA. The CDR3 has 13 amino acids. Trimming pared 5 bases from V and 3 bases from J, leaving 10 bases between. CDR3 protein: CASSQGTEETQYF. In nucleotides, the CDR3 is TGTGCCAGCAGCCAGGGGACGGAAGAGACCCAGTACTTC.

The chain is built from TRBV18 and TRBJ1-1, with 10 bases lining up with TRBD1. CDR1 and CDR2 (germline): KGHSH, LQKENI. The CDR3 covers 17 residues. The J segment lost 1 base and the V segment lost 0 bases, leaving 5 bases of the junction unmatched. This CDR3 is CASSPPRTGGGNTEAFF. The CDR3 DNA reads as TGTGCCAGCTCACCACCGAGGACAGGGGGGGGGAACACTGAAGCTTTCTTT.

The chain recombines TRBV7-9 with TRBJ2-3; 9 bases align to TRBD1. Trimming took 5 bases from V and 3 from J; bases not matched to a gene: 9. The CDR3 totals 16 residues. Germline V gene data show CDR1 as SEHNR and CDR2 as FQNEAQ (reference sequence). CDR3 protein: CASSRTDRGFTDTQYF. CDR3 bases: TGTGCCAGCAGCCGCACGGACAGGGGATTTACAGATACGCAGTATTTT.

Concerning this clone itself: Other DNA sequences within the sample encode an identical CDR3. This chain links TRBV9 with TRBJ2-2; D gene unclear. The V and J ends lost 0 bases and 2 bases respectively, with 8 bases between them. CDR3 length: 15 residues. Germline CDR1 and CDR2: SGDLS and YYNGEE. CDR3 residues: CASSVAGSNTGELFF. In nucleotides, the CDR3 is TGTGCCAGCAGCGTAGCTGGCAGTAACACCGGGGAGCTGTTTTTT. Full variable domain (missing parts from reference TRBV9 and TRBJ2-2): DSGVTQTPKHLITATGQRVTLRCSPRSGDLSVYWYQQSLDQGLQFLIQYYNGEERAKGNILERFSAQQFPDLHSELNLSSLELGDSALYFCASSVAGSNTGELFFGEGSRLTVL.

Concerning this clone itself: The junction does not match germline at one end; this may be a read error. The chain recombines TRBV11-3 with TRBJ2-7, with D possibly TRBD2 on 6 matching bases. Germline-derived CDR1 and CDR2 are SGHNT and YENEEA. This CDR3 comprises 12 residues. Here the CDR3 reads CASSLASGGLHF. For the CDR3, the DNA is TGTGCCAGCAGCTTAGCCTCCGGGGGATTGCACTTC.

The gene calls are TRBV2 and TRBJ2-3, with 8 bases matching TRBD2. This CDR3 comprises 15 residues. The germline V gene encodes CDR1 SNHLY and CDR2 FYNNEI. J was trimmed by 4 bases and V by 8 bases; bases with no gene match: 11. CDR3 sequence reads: CASAGLSGGSDTQYF. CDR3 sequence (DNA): TGTGCCAGCGCGGGTCTAAGCGGGGGTTCAGATACGCAGTATTTT.

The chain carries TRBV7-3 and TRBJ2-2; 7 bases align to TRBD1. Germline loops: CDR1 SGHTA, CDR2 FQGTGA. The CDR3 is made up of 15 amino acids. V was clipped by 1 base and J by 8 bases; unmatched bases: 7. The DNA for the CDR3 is TGTGCCAGCAGCTTAATAATACAGGGGAAGGGGGAGCTGTTTTTT. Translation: CASSLIIQGKGELFF.

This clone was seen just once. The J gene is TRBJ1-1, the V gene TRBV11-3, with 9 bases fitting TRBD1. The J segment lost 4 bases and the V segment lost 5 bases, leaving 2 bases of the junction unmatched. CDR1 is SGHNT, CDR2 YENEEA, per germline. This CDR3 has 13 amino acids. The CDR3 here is CASSTTGGTEAFF. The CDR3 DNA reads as TGTGCCAGCAGCACGACAGGGGGCACTGAAGCTTTCTTT.

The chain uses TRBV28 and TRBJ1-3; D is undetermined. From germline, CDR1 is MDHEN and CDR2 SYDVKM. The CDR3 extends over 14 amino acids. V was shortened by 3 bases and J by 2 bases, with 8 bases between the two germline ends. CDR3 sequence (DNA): TGTGCCAGCAGTTTTGCGGGGACTGGAAACACCATATATTTT. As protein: CASSFAGTGNTIYF.

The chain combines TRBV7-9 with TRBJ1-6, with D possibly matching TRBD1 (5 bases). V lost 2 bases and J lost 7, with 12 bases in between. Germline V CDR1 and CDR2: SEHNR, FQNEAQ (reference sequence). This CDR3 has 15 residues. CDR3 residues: CASSLPQGRNSPLHF. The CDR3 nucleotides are TGTGCCAGCAGCTTACCCCAGGGCCGGAATTCACCCCTCCACTTT.

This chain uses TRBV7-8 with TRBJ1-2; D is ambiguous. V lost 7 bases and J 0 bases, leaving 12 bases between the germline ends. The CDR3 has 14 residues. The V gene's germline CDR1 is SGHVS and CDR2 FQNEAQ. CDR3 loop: CASTKRGSNYGYTF. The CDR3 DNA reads TGTGCCAGCACCAAACGAGGTTCTAACTATGGCTACACCTTC. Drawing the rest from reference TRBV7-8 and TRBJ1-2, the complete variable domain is GAGVSQSPRYKVAKRGQDVALRCDPISGHVSLFWYQQALGQGPEFLTYFQNEAQLDKSGLPSDRFFAERPEGSVSTLKIQRTQQEDSAVYLCASTKRGSNYGYTFGSGTRLTVV.